Presented here are 6 T cell receptor beta chains from one specimen sequenced in a study of blood T cell repertoires in COVID-19. Only in-frame clones appear in the TCRdb table, and some are missing; sequencing was by immunoSEQ multiplex PCR. The data contain some 110,000 clones, less than 85% of them singletons. Sequenced: peripheral blood. These receptors originate from a man in his fifties or sixties with acute or convalescent COVID-19.

As for this clone: This sample includes further DNA sequences coding for the same CDR3. V is TRBV5-1 and J is TRBJ2-5, with D hard to call. The germline V gene encodes CDR1 SGHRS and CDR2 YFSETQ. CDR3 length equals 13 residues. Trimming removed 4 bases from V and 3 bases from J, with 10 bases in between. As DNA, the CDR3 is TGCGCCAGCAGCCTATCTCCGAAAGAGACCCAGTACTTC. This sequence encodes CASSLSPKETQYF.

V gene TRBV11-2 combines with J gene TRBJ1-1; 11 positions match TRBD1. After removal of 5 bases from V and 4 bases from J, the junction contained 6 bases not matched to a gene. CDR1 SGHAT and CDR2 FQNNGV come from the germline V gene. This CDR3 spans 15 amino acids. The CDR3 is CASSPRTGGGTEAFF. CDR3 DNA sequence: TGTGCCAGCAGCCCGCGGACAGGGGGCGGCACTGAAGCTTTCTTT.

This clone was counted once. The chain joins TRBV14 to TRBJ1-6; D not certain. The CDR3 has 13 amino acids. Trimming cost V 4 bases and J 7 bases, with 8 bases left between them. The germline V gene has CDR1 SGHDN and CDR2 FVKESK. As DNA, the CDR3 is TGTGCCAGCAGCCTGGAGGGAAATTCACCCCTCCACTTT. It is translated as CASSLEGNSPLHF. Full variable domain (remainder filled in from reference TRBV14 and TRBJ1-6): EAGVTQFPSHSVIEKGQTVTLRCDPISGHDNLYWYRRVMGKEIKFLLHFVKESKQDESGMPNNRFLAERTGGTYSTLKVQPAELEDSGVYFCASSLEGNSPLHFGNGTRLTVT.

This chain links TRBV28 with TRBJ2-7, with a possible D match to TRBD2 (6 bases). CDR1 MDHEN and CDR2 SYDVKM come from the germline V gene. The CDR3 has 13 amino acids. The ends were cut back, 4 bases at V and 4 bases at J, with 11 bases in the middle. This CDR3 reads CASSWRGKYEQYF. Written as DNA, the CDR3 is TGTGCCAGCAGTTGGAGGGGAAAGTACGAGCAGTACTTC.

The J gene is TRBJ2-1, the V gene TRBV5-8; weak D call: TRBD2 (7 bases). The germline CDR1 and CDR2 sequences are SGHTS and YDEGEE. Trimming left V 0 bases short and J 1 base short, with 14 bases between. CDR3 size: 17 residues. The CDR3 bases are TGTGCCAGCAGCTTGGAGGGGGGGCCTCGATCCTACAATGAGCAGTTCTTC. This codes for CASSLEGGPRSYNEQFF.

The chain uses TRBV5-5 and TRBJ1-5, with TRBD1 matching 7 bases. J was trimmed by 6 bases and V by 1 base; bases with no gene match: 10. Looked up from germline, CDR1 is SGHKS and CDR2 is YYEKEE (reference sequence). This CDR3 comprises 16 residues. CDR3 bases: TGTGCCAGCAGCTTGATAGGGGGCGCGAGAATTCAGCCCCAGCATTTT. Translating gives CASSLIGGARIQPQHF. Complete variable domain (other parts from reference TRBV5-5 and TRBJ1-5): DAGVTQSPTHLIKTRGQQVTLRCSPISGHKSVSWYQQVLGQGPQFIFQYYEKEERGRGNFPDRFSARQFPNYSSELNVNALLLGDSALYLCASSLIGGARIQPQHFGDGTRLSIL.